Below are 10 T cell receptor beta chains sequenced from a single sample in a study of shared clonotypes between healthy human individuals. This table comes from immunoSEQ multiplex PCR, and its TCRdb copy is limited to in-frame clones, with some not included. The repertoire holds about 680,000 clones, around four fifths seen once, with 1.5% to 2% in the top ten. The sequenced material came from memory CD4+ T cells sorted from blood. Noted subset: CD45RA-negative fraction. Receptors originate from a woman aged 25 to 39 in good health.

This chain joins TRBV6-1 and TRBJ1-1; TRBD1 matches 10 bases. The J segment lost 5 bases and the V segment lost 6 bases, leaving 6 bases of the junction unmatched. The CDR3 covers 14 residues. Germline V gene lookup returns CDR1 MNHNS and CDR2 SASEGT. This CDR3 reads CASRDGTGATEAFF. In DNA form, the CDR3 reads TGTGCCAGCAGGGACGGGACAGGGGCAACTGAAGCTTTCTTT.

There are a few counts of this clone. The gene calls are TRBV4-1 and TRBJ1-5; weak D call: TRBD1 (5 bases). V gave up 0 bases and J gave up 6 bases, with 12 bases separating them. CDR1 and CDR2 (germline): MGHRA, YSYEKL. The CDR3 covers 15 residues. This CDR3 is CASSQDDSLSQPQHF. The CDR3 DNA reads TGCGCCAGCAGCCAAGATGACAGTCTGTCTCAGCCCCAGCATTTT.

This clone was seen only a few times. The chain joins TRBV9 to TRBJ2-7; perhaps TRBD2 as D (5 bases). The length of the CDR3 is 16 residues. V lost 4 bases, J lost 0 bases, and 17 bases lay in between. The germline gives CDR1 SGDLS, CDR2 YYNGEE. The CDR3 protein is CASSPREIHLSYEQYF. CDR3 DNA: TGTGCCAGCAGCCCCCGGGAAATCCACCTCTCCTACGAGCAGTACTTC.

V and J are TRBV11-2 and TRBJ2-2; 9 positions agree with TRBD1. J lost 7 bases, V lost 5 bases, and 14 bases had no gene match. The CDR3 has 17 residues. Germline V gene lookup returns CDR1 SGHAT and CDR2 FQNNGV. The CDR3 nucleotides are TGTGCCAGCAGCCTCGGGACAGGGTTTTATGGAGACGGGGAGCTGTTTTTT. Amino acid sequence: CASSLGTGFYGDGELFF.

The chain employs TRBV6-5 and TRBJ2-1, with no clear D. V gave up 5 bases and J gave up 7 bases, with 9 bases separating them. This CDR3 has 12 residues. Germline CDR1 and CDR2: MNHEY and SVGAGI. The CDR3 sequence is CASSPALNEQFF. The DNA for the CDR3 is TGTGCCAGCAGTCCAGCGCTGAATGAGCAGTTCTTC.

This clone was detected a few times. V usage is TRBV5-8 and J usage is TRBJ1-5; D is uncertain. In germline, CDR1 is SGHTS, CDR2 YDEGEE. This CDR3 is built from 17 residues. Trimming stripped 2 bases from V and 0 bases from J, with 15 bases between. In DNA, the CDR3 is TGTGCCAGCAGCTTCAGGACCAACTCCGATAGCAATCAGCCCCAGCATTTT. It codes for CASSFRTNSDSNQPQHF.

This clone was recorded many times. This chain connects TRBV11-2 to TRBJ2-2; possibly TRBD1 for D (6 bases). The CDR3 is made up of 17 amino acids. Trimming pared 6 bases from V and 2 bases from J, leaving 19 bases between. Germline CDR1 and CDR2: SGHAT and FQNNGV. DNA of the CDR3: TGTGCCAGCAGACTAGGGACATGGACCCCTAACACCGGGGAGCTGTTTTTT. This gives the protein CASRLGTWTPNTGELFF.

This chain connects TRBV5-6 to TRBJ2-5; TRBD2 matches at 7 bases. The junction had 4 bases not matched to a gene; V was cut back by 4 bases and J by 1 base. Germline V lookup: CDR1 SGHDT, CDR2 YYEEEE. This CDR3 spans 14 amino acids. DNA of the CDR3: TGTGCCAGCAGCCCCAGCGGGACCCAAGAGACCCAGTACTTC. It is translated as CASSPSGTQETQYF.

V and J are TRBV10-2 and TRBJ1-1; D remains unclear. The CDR3 runs 15 residues. Germline V lookup: CDR1 WSHSY, CDR2 SAAADI. Trimming cost V 3 bases and J 1 base, with 12 bases left between them. CDR3 residues: CASSDRIVGNTEAFF. CDR3 DNA sequence: TGCGCCAGCAGTGATAGAATTGTAGGGAACACTGAAGCTTTCTTT.

Only a few counts were recorded for this clone. Additional DNA sequences in this sample encode the identical CDR3. J is TRBJ2-7 and V is TRBV20-1; D gene ambiguous. The CDR3 is 11 amino acids. Between the trimmed V and J ends, which lost 3 bases and 1 base, there was a span of 4 bases. Germline V gene lookup returns CDR1 DFQATT and CDR2 SNEGSKA (reference sequence). The CDR3 nucleotides read TGCAGTGCTAGTCGTTCCTACGAGCAGTACTTC. Residues: CSASRSYEQYF.